One and the same sample provided the 9 T cell receptor beta chains below, sequenced in a study of T cell responses to AZD1222 COVID-19 vaccine. Sequencing used immunoSEQ multiplex PCR; TCRdb keeps in-frame clones, though not all of them. The sample has over 100,000 clones, around 94% seen once. The sequencing used peripheral blood, collected on day 0 of AZD1222 vaccination. The receptor set was obtained from an adult in good health.

The rearrangement links TRBV2 to TRBJ2-7, with D perhaps matching TRBD1 (6 bases). Germline assignment: CDR1 SNHLY and CDR2 FYNNEI. The CDR3 length is 15 residues. V dropped 7 bases and J dropped 2 bases, with 18 bases sitting between them. In DNA, the CDR3 is TGTGCCAGCACCGGGCCGGGACATAAACCCTACGAGCAGTACTTC. Translated, it gives CASTGPGHKPYEQYF.

This clone was seen just once. V and J are TRBV7-6 and TRBJ1-6; D remains unclear. Germline V gives CDR1 SGHVS, CDR2 FNYEAQ. The CDR3 runs to 14 residues. The V end lost 4 bases, the J end lost 6 bases, and 10 bases lay between the germline ends. CDR3 loop: CASSSESFNSPLHF. As DNA, the CDR3 is TGTGCCAGCAGCTCGGAGTCTTTTAATTCACCCCTCCACTTT.

V and J are TRBV6-5 and TRBJ2-5; weak D call: TRBD2 (6 bases). CDR1 and CDR2 from the germline V gene are MNHEY and SVGAGI. This CDR3 contains 15 residues. V dropped 4 bases and J dropped 2 bases, with 14 bases sitting between them. The CDR3 nucleotides read TGTGCCAGCAGTTCTGCGGGACCTACACAAGAGACCCAGTACTTC. This codes for CASSSAGPTQETQYF.

The gene calls are TRBV28 and TRBJ1-3; maybe TRBD1 (5 bases). Trimming stripped 4 bases from V and 0 bases from J, with 25 bases between. This CDR3 has 20 residues. The germline CDR1 and CDR2 sequences are MDHEN and SYDVKM. The CDR3 spells CASSSSMGTPKGNSGNTIYF. CDR3 sequence (DNA): TGTGCCAGCAGTTCCTCCATGGGGACTCCGAAGGGTAACTCTGGAAACACCATATATTTT.

CDR3 sequence reads: CASSPWTRLDQETQYF. The CDR3 region has the DNA TGTGCCAGCAGTCCCTGGACTAGGTTAGATCAAGAGACCCAGTACTTC. The chain carries TRBV27 and TRBJ2-5; 7 bases are a match to TRBD2. CDR1 and CDR2 from the germline V gene are MNHEY and SMNVEV (reference sequence). After removal of 5 bases from V and 2 bases from J, the junction contained 11 bases not matched to a gene. CDR3 length: 16 residues.

This clone was counted a single time. The gene calls are TRBV2 and TRBJ1-1; tentatively, D is TRBD1 (6 bases). V lost 7 bases to trimming and J lost 3 bases, with 6 bases between them. Germline assignment: CDR1 SNHLY and CDR2 FYNNEI. The CDR3 contains 11 residues. CDR3 in amino acids: CASNRDTEAFF. CDR3 sequence (DNA): TGTGCCAGCAACAGGGACACTGAAGCTTTCTTT.

The V and J genes are TRBV18 and TRBJ2-7, with D possibly being TRBD1 (5 bases). The CDR3 totals 14 residues. V lost 3 bases, J lost 9 bases, and 18 bases lay in between. Germline V CDR1 and CDR2: KGHSH, LQKENI. CDR3 nucleotides: TGTGCCAGCTCACCCGAGTCTAGGGGTAACGGGCAGTACTTC. Its translation: CASSPESRGNGQYF.

The chain carries TRBV16 and TRBJ2-4; D is tentatively TRBD1 or TRBD2 (6 bases each). Germline V lookup: CDR1 KGHSY, CDR2 FQNENV. There are 14 residues in the CDR3. V dropped 4 bases and J dropped 7 bases, with 14 bases sitting between them. The CDR3 nucleotides read TGTGCCAGCAGCCGGCCGGGGGCTCTGAACATTCAGTACTTC. Translated, it gives CASSRPGALNIQYF.

This clone was seen once. The chain joins TRBV14 to TRBJ2-1; 8 bases are a match to TRBD2. Trimming took 4 bases from V and 2 from J; bases not matched to a gene: 4. Germline V gene lookup returns CDR1 SGHDN and CDR2 FVKESK. The CDR3 consists of 15 residues. The DNA for the CDR3 is TGTGCCAGCAGCCCAGGACTAGCAGCCTACAATGAGCAGTTCTTC. This gives the protein CASSPGLAAYNEQFF.